The 10 T cell receptor beta chains below come from one sample, sequenced in a study of identical twins. TCRdb reanalysed the 5' RACE reads using MiXCR and keeps one entry per CDR3 protein. The data hold 650,000 to 750,000 distinct CDR3 sequences, with 21% observed a single time. These data also formed part of another study, on T cells expressing NK-cell markers.

Sequenced: PBMCs. These receptors came from a woman aged 18-29 years in good health.

This chain links TRBV11-2 with TRBJ2-1; perhaps TRBD1 as D (7 bases). The CDR3 totals 15 residues. The germline V gene encodes CDR1 SGHAT and CDR2 FQNNGV. Trimming removed 1 base at V and 10 bases at J, with 17 bases between. CDR3 sequence reads: CASSLGLGGQFEQFF. The CDR3 DNA is TGTGCCAGCAGCTTAGGTCTGGGGGGACAGTTCGAGCAGTTCTTC.

The rearrangement links TRBV27 to TRBJ2-1; D unclear. CDR1 MNHEY and CDR2 SMNVEV come from the germline V gene (reference sequence). V lost 2 bases and J 0 bases, leaving 20 bases between the germline ends. The CDR3 has 19 residues. CDR3 DNA sequence: TGTGCCAGCAGTTTAGTCTCCGTCGAAGGCCGTGGCTCCTACAATGAGCAGTTCTTC. Translating it yields CASSLVSVEGRGSYNEQFF.

V is TRBV5-1 and J is TRBJ2-1, with TRBD2 matching over 8 bases. The V and J ends lost 0 bases and 6 bases, in that order; junction bases with no gene match: 5. The germline gives CDR1 SGHRS, CDR2 YFSETQ. The CDR3 runs 15 residues. CDR3 in amino acids: CASSLVRTSSNEQFF. The CDR3 region has the DNA TGCGCCAGCAGCTTGGTTAGGACTAGCTCCAATGAGCAGTTCTTC.

The J gene is TRBJ1-1, the V gene TRBV29-1; D is unclear. The CDR3 has 12 residues. The V gene's germline CDR1 is SQVTM and CDR2 ANQGSEA. V was trimmed by 4 bases and J by 0 bases, leaving 6 bases between them. In DNA, the CDR3 is TGCAGCGTTGTAGGGATGAACACTGAAGCTTTCTTT. Translating it yields CSVVGMNTEAFF.

This clonotype has more than one count but fewer than ten. The rearrangement joins TRBV18 to TRBJ2-7, with TRBD2 matching over 8 bases. V was clipped by 5 bases and J by 7 bases; unmatched bases: 16. The length of the CDR3 is 16 residues. Germline assignment: CDR1 KGHSH and CDR2 LQKENI. DNA for the CDR3: TGTGCCAGCTCATCCGATAGGGACCTAACGGGAGGGGAGCAGTACTTC. Encoded protein: CASSSDRDLTGGEQYF.

CDR3 sequence (DNA): TGTGCCAGCAGTGAAGGCAGAACCCGCGCAGATACGCAGTATTTT. Translation gives CASSEGRTRADTQYF. This chain joins TRBV2 and TRBJ2-3, with D uncertain. Germline V CDR1 and CDR2: SNHLY, FYNNEI. The ends were cut back, 1 base at V and 4 bases at J, with 12 bases in the middle. The CDR3 has 15 residues.

This clonotype occurred many times. The chain is built from TRBV2 and TRBJ2-3, with 7 bases matching TRBD1. V gave up 7 bases and J gave up 3 bases; unmatched junction bases: 10. Germline CDR1 reads SNHLY; CDR2 reads FYNNEI. This CDR3 comprises 15 residues. CDR3 region: CASKDLGGGTDTQYF. In nucleotides, the CDR3 is TGTGCCAGCAAAGACCTAGGGGGCGGGACAGATACGCAGTATTTT.

This clonotype was seen a few times. The CDR3 nucleotides are TGCAGCGCCGCAGGCGGGGGATATGGCACAGATACGCAGTATTTT. It specifies CSAAGGGYGTDTQYF. The chain carries TRBV29-1 and TRBJ2-3; TRBD2 aligns across 7 bases. The CDR3 sequence is 15 residues long. After removal of 7 bases from V and 1 base from J, the junction contained 11 bases not matched to a gene. In germline, CDR1 is SQVTM, CDR2 ANQGSEA.

The gene calls are TRBV20-1 and TRBJ2-5; no clear D gene. V was clipped by 6 bases and J by 0 bases, with 11 bases between them. There are 13 residues in the CDR3. Looked up from germline, CDR1 is DFQATT and CDR2 is SNEGSKA (reference sequence). The CDR3 here is CSAYEPNQETQYF. In DNA, the CDR3 is TGCAGTGCCTATGAACCAAACCAAGAGACCCAGTACTTC.

This clonotype was seen a few times. The chain uses TRBV20-1 and TRBJ2-1, with D tentatively TRBD1 (5 bases). This CDR3 has 14 residues. Trimming shortened V by 5 bases and J by 3 bases, and 14 bases separated the two germline ends. Per germline, CDR1 DFQATT and CDR2 SNEGSKA (reference sequence). CDR3 DNA sequence: TGCAGTGCTGGATGGGGCACCAACTACAATGAGCAGTTCTTC. This sequence encodes CSAGWGTNYNEQFF.